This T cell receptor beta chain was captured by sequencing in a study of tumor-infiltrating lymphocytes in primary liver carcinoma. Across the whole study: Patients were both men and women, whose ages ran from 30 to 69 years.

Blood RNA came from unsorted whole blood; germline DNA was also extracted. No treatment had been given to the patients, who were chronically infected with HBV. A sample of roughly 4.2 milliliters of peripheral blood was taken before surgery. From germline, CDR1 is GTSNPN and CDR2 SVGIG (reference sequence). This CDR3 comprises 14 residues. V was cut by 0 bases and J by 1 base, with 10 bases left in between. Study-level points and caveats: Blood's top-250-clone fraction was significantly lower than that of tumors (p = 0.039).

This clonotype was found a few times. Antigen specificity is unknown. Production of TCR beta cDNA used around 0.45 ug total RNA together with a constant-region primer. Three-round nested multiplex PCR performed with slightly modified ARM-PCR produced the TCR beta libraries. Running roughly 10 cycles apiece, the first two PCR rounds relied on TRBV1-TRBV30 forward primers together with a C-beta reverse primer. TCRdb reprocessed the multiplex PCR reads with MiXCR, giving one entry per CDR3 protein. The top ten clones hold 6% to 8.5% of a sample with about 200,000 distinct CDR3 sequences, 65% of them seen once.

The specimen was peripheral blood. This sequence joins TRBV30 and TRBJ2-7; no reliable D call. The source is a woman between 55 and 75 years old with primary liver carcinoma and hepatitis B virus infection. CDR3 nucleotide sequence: TGTGCCTGGAGTGTAGAAGCATCTTCCTACGAGCAGTACTTC. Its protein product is CAWSVEASSYEQYF. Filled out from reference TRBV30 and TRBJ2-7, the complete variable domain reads SQTIHQWPATLVQPVGSPLSLECTVEGTSNPNLYWYRQAAGRGLQLLFYSVGIGQISSEVPQNLSASRPQDRQFILSSKKLLLSDSGFYLCAWSVEASSYEQYFGPGTRLTVT.